One TCR beta chain is described in this entry. This clone's antigen is unknown. Mismatch with germline at one junction end may stem from a read error. The TCR beta CDR3 regions were amplified from RNA transcripts. The first round of RT-PCR for the TCR CDR3 was performed with the HTBI primer set and the Qiagen OneStep RT-PCR kit. Libraries were constructed in a second round of multiplex PCR, after which size selection and purification were carried out. The libraries were sequenced on an Illumina HiSeq2000 using paired-end 100 bp reads. Per the source publication's procedure: SOAPnuke was used to process the raw data, throwing out any read that contained adapters or uncalled bases, had a mean Phred below 15, or lacked an exact constant-primer or identifier match. COPE v1.2.5 was used to merge high-quality paired reads, and clonotypes were defined as unique nucleotide sequences. MiTCR v1.1 was used to align the clonotypes against IMGT TRBV, TRBD and TRBJ reference segments. Analysis was restricted to V-J combinations with a frequency above 0.0001, which covered 98% to 99.2% of repertoires. The TCS score was defined as the ratio of F50 (clonal expansion) to E x V (chaos), calculated using BLOSUM62-based TCRdist between CDR3 peptides within each V-J. Welch's t-statistics and random forest reduced 514 V-J features to 13, which were used in a naive Bayes classifier (R e1071). TCRdb cleaned the public reads at Q25 with fastp, built clones with MiXCR and kept in-frame beta chains. Rows matching on CDR3 protein sequence are summarized as one entry with the most common DNA and genes. None of the V and J calls come from the authors' own analysis; TCRdb made them. The sample records fewer than 650,000 distinct CDR3 sequences, roughly 14% of which are singletons. The ten largest clones capture less than 6% of the sample.

The data belong to a study of T cells in Graves' hyperthyroidism and ophthalmopathy (dated by TCRdb to between 2017 and 2020). For the study in its entirety: Peripheral blood samples were taken at the time of initial diagnosis, prior to any treatment. To identify distinguishing TCR V-J signatures, a discovery cohort of 100 or so patients was used, comprising roughly 45 with Graves' ophthalmopathy and around 60 with stable Graves' hyperthyroidism. Whether ophthalmopathy could be predicted prospectively was tested in an independent validation cohort made up of under 20 hyperthyroidism patients plus 17 patients who later progressed to ophthalmopathy. The 95 to 100 discovery patients were randomly divided into training and test sets at a 7:3 ratio. Thyroid tissue and blood T-cell repertoires from roughly six Graves' hyperthyroidism patients were also compared in the study. Once sampling was done, hyperthyroidism patients were given methimazole at a starting dose of 30 mg daily, whereas ophthalmopathy patients were given high-dose intravenous methylprednisolone. According to the paper, TCR Vbeta CDR3 sequencing was carried out on approximately 140 peripheral blood samples, which came from under 50 ophthalmopathy, approximately 72 hyperthyroidism and roughly 17 progressor patients.

Hyperthyroidism patients were newly diagnosed, had a disease duration of under 2 months, and were aged 18 to 65 years. Any patient with an uncontrolled infection, another autoimmune disease, pregnancy or lactation was excluded. Diagnoses were established on the basis of clinical symptoms, serum thyroxine and TRAb, thyroid ultrasound, and orbital computed tomography. For progressor patients, blood was drawn at the first diagnosis of hyperthyroidism, before any ophthalmopathy symptoms had appeared. PBMCs were isolated from about 10 ml of fresh peripheral blood by Ficoll-Paque density gradient centrifugation. Progressor patients were defined as those initially diagnosed with Graves' hyperthyroidism in whom ophthalmopathy developed during follow-up. Trizol reagent was used to extract total RNA, and RNA quality was then checked on an Agilent 2100 Bioanalyzer. General findings and caveats noted by the study authors: Sample size was not statistically predetermined, and investigators were not blinded to group allocation. In cross-validation, a model built on a 13 V-J signature told ophthalmopathy apart from stable hyperthyroidism with 85% to 90% sensitivity and roughly 81% specificity, and in testing the same model reached 80%/75%. During validation, the model predicted progression to ophthalmopathy a median of about 6.3 months ahead of onset, with around 71% sensitivity and around 72% specificity. Most expanded thyroid clonotypes (frequency above 0.001) were also detected in blood, suggesting blood repertoires may reflect thyroid immune responses.

CDR1 and CDR2, per the germline V gene, are MDHEN and SYDVKM. Counted from cysteine to phenylalanine, this CDR3 has 17 amino acids. Only the CDR3 DNA is retained, 51 bases long and in frame from the first base. The TCR originated in a woman aged 30 to 39 with Graves' hyperthyroidism that later progressed to Graves' ophthalmopathy. The receptor chain draws on TRBV28 and TRBJ2-1, and TRBD2 matches 10 of the central bases. Sequencing was done on a sample of blood. The CDR3 corresponds to CASSLSPPAGGYNGQFF. The base sequence is TGTGCCAGCAGTTTATCTCCCCCAGCGGGAGGGTACAATGGGCAGTTCTTC.